Here is one T cell receptor beta chain with its context. CDR1 is SGHRS, CDR2 YFSETQ, per germline. The CDR3 sequence is 17 residues long. V lost 8 bases, J lost 1 base, and 12 bases stayed unmatched. The sample originates from a study of cytomegalovirus exposure and HLA in healthy donors. PCR was performed using 60 Vbeta and 13 Jbeta primers. The table came from immunoSEQ multiplex PCR; TCRdb's copy has only in-frame clones and leaves some out. The table shows around 200,000 clones, with around 83% occurring only once. The sample taken for sequencing was PBMCs. This rearrangement joins TRBV5-1 to TRBJ2-2, with 9 bases that match TRBD1. The TCR sequence derives from a woman aged 50 to 60 in good health and CMV-seropositive. This CDR3 reads CASRVTGGVVNTGELFF. Written as DNA, the CDR3 is TGCGCCAGTAGAGTCACAGGGGGCGTAGTGAACACCGGGGAGCTGTTTTTT.